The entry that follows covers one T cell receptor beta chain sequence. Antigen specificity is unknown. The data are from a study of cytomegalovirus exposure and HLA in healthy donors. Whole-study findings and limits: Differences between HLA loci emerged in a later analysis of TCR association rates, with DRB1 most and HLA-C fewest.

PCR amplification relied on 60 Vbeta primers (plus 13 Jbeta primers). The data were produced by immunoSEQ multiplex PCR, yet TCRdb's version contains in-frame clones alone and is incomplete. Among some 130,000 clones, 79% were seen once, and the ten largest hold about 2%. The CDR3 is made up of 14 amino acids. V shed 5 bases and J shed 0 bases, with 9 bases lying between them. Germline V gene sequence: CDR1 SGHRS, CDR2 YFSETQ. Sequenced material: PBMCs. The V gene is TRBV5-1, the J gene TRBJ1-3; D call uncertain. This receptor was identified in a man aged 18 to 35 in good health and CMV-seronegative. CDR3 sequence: CASSKQSSGNTIYF. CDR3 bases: TGCGCCAGCAGTAAACAGAGCTCTGGAAACACCATATATTTT.